These T cell receptor beta chains were read from a single sample in a study of blood T cell repertoires in COVID-19. The data were produced by immunoSEQ multiplex PCR, yet TCRdb's version contains in-frame clones alone and is incomplete. The sample contains roughly 97,000 clones, about 87% of which appear only once. The sequenced sample was peripheral blood. These receptors originate from a man aged 50 to 60 with acute or convalescent COVID-19. The CDR3 runs from the conserved cysteine through the conserved F or W. A D gene is named only where the DNA matches it firmly. Rows may omit the clone size; those that give it use once, few, many or a size class.

d_call	v_call	j_call	clone_size	cdr3_aa	cdr3_nt
TRBD1	TRBV4-2	TRBJ2-2	NA	CASSQAPGQGNTGELFF	TGTGCCAGCAGCCAAGCCCCGGGACAGGGGAATACCGGGGAGCTGTTTTTT
TRBD2	TRBV5-1	TRBJ2-4	NA	CASSPGTSGERGLAKNIQYF	TGCGCCAGCAGCCCCGGGACTAGCGGGGAGAGGGGGCTAGCCAAAAACATTCAGTACTTC
NA	TRBV6-5	TRBJ1-2	NA	CASSSIRDMSLYTF	TGTGCCAGCAGTTCTATACGGGACATGTCCCTCTACACCTTC
NA	TRBV10-2	TRBJ2-7	NA	CASSDDWPYEQYF	TGCGCCAGCAGTGATGACTGGCCCTACGAGCAGTACTTC
TRBD2	TRBV12-5	TRBJ2-1	NA	CASGLRLAGVEQFF	TGTGCTAGTGGTTTACGACTAGCGGGAGTTGAGCAGTTCTTC
NA	TRBV11-2	TRBJ2-6	NA	CASSFGGAGANVLTF	TGTGCCAGCAGCTTTGGGGGGGCGGGGGCCAACGTCCTGACTTTC
NA	TRBV28	TRBJ2-1	NA	CASSSLTGSYNEQFF	TGTGCCAGCAGTTCATTGACAGGTTCCTACAATGAGCAGTTCTTC
TRBD2	TRBV19	TRBJ2-1	NA	CASSIMIAGGNEQFF	TGTGCCAGTAGTATAATGATAGCGGGAGGGAATGAGCAGTTCTTC
TRBD2	TRBV30	TRBJ2-1	NA	CAWKVAGDEQFF	TGTGCCTGGAAGGTTGCGGGAGATGAGCAGTTCTTC
NA	TRBV28	TRBJ1-1	NA	CASSFVSVVEAFF	TGTGCCAGCAGTTTCGTCTCGGTGGTTGAAGCTTTCTTT
TRBD2	TRBV24-1	TRBJ2-3	NA	CATSDPTSGPSTDTQYF	TGTGCCACCAGTGATCCCACTAGCGGCCCTAGCACAGATACGCAGTATTTT
NA	TRBV4-1	TRBJ2-3	NA	CASSQDFAGAYTDTQYF	TGCGCCAGCAGCCAAGATTTCGCAGGGGCCTACACAGATACGCAGTATTTT
TRBD1	TRBV27	TRBJ2-7	NA	CASSRTGDRDYEQYF	TGTGCCAGCAGTCGAACGGGGGACAGGGATTACGAGCAGTACTTC
TRBD1	TRBV7-6	TRBJ1-3	NA	CASSFFDRGSGNTIYF	TGTGCCAGCAGCTTTTTCGACAGGGGCTCTGGAAACACCATATATTTT
TRBD1	TRBV5-6	TRBJ2-3	NA	CASSSTGGDTQYF	TGTGCCAGCAGCTCCACAGGGGGGGATACGCAGTATTTT
NA	TRBV5-1	TRBJ2-5	NA	CASSRPQGLGETQYF	TGCGCCAGCAGTCGACCTCAGGGACTCGGAGAGACCCAGTACTTC
NA	TRBV4-1	TRBJ2-7	NA	CASSQIPGIPSYEQYF	TGCGCCAGCAGCCAGATTCCGGGAATCCCCTCCTACGAGCAGTACTTC
TRBD1	TRBV2	TRBJ2-1	NA	CASSVGQGRYNEQFF	TGTGCCAGCAGTGTCGGACAGGGGCGATACAATGAGCAGTTCTTC
NA	TRBV24-1	TRBJ2-1	NA	CATSDPTGWPYNEQFF	TGTGCCACCAGTGATCCCACAGGGTGGCCCTACAATGAGCAGTTCTTC
TRBD1	TRBV6-5	TRBJ2-7	NA	CASRVGTVSSYEQYF	TGTGCCAGCAGAGTTGGGACAGTGAGCTCCTACGAGCAGTACTTC
NA	TRBV15	TRBJ2-4	NA	CATSTGGQLNIQYF	TGTGCCACCAGCACCGGGGGACAGCTAAACATTCAGTACTTC
TRBD1	TRBV3-1/TRBV3-2	TRBJ2-7	NA	CASSLQTGFYEQYF	TGTGCCAGCAGCCTCCAGACAGGGTTCTACGAGCAGTACTTC
TRBD2	TRBV14	TRBJ2-1	once	CASSQLAGASYNEQFF	TGTGCCAGCAGCCAACTAGCGGGAGCCTCCTACAATGAGCAGTTCTTC
NA	TRBV5-4	TRBJ2-7	NA	CASSLDGVGALSYEQYF	TGTGCCAGCAGCTTGGACGGGGTGGGAGCCCTATCCTACGAGCAGTACTTC
NA	TRBV12-5	TRBJ2-2	NA	CASGLGQVNTGELFF	TGTGCTAGTGGTTTGGGGCAGGTGAACACCGGGGAGCTGTTTTTT
TRBD1	TRBV14	TRBJ1-2	NA	CASSKTGTGAGGYTF	TGTGCCAGCAGCAAAACCGGGACAGGCGCGGGGGGCTACACCTTC
TRBD1	TRBV4-1	TRBJ2-7	NA	CASSQAGTGAYEQYF	TGCGCCAGCAGCCAGGCCGGGACAGGGGCCTACGAGCAGTACTTC
TRBD2	TRBV7-9	TRBJ2-1	NA	CASRRSGTFDEQFF	TGTGCCAGCAGGAGGAGCGGGACCTTCGATGAGCAGTTCTTC
NA	TRBV11-3	TRBJ2-7	NA	CASSSPGTGRYEQYF	TGTGCCAGCAGCTCCCCGGGGACTGGTAGGTACGAGCAGTACTTC
NA	TRBV5-1	TRBJ2-7	once	CASSFSGAYEQYF	TGCGCCAGCAGCTTCTCGGGAGCCTACGAGCAGTACTTC
TRBD2	TRBV28	TRBJ2-7	NA	CASSTPRGSSYEQYF	TGTGCCAGCAGTACACCGCGGGGGAGCTCCTACGAGCAGTACTTC
NA	TRBV4-1	TRBJ2-1	NA	CASSYGGANEQFF	TGCGCCAGCAGCTACGGAGGGGCGAATGAGCAGTTCTTC
TRBD1	TRBV25-1	TRBJ1-1	NA	CASSESGTGTHTPFF	TGTGCCAGCAGTGAATCCGGGACAGGGACACATACGCCTTTCTTT
NA	TRBV6-1	TRBJ1-5	NA	CASSEKGVYQPQHF	TGTGCCAGCAGTGAAAAGGGGGTTTATCAGCCCCAGCATTTT
NA	TRBV19	TRBJ2-7	NA	CASSKGGVKYEQYF	TGTGCCAGTAGTAAAGGGGGAGTTAAGTACGAGCAGTACTTC
NA	TRBV7-9	TRBJ2-5	NA	CASSLGAQTQYF	TGTGCCAGCAGCTTAGGCGCCCAGACCCAGTACTTC
TRBD2	TRBV24-1	TRBJ2-1	once	CASGLAGNNEQFF	TGTGCCAGTGGACTAGCGGGAAACAATGAGCAGTTCTTC
NA	TRBV2	TRBJ2-7	once	CASNRDKNYEQYF	TGTGCCAGCAATAGGGACAAGAACTACGAGCAGTACTTC
TRBD2	TRBV28	TRBJ2-2	NA	CASSTGGIGLFF	TGTGCCAGCAGCACCGGGGGGATAGGGCTGTTTTTT